Sequencing of this TCR beta chain was carried out in a study of blood T cell repertoires in COVID-19. Study-wide context: Acute and convalescent COVID-19 samples came from the United States, Italy and Spain.

V was pared by 3 bases and J by 4 bases, with 5 bases between. The CDR3 sequence is 12 residues long. Profiled with immunoSEQ multiplex PCR; TCRdb holds only in-frame clones, not every one. This sample carries 450,000 or so clones, 85% to 90% of them seen once, and the ten largest clones take more than 0.7%. Of note for this clone: The identical CDR3 is also encoded by other nucleotide sequences in the sample.

The genes are TRBV12-3 or TRBV12-4 and TRBJ2-3; D call uncertain. This receptor was taken from a man aged 18 to 30 with COVID-19, enrolled during active disease. The sequenced material came from peripheral blood. CDR3 sequence (DNA): TGTGCCAGCAGTTTGAGCGCAGATACGCAGTATTTT. Its translation is CASSLSADTQYF.